These 5 T cell receptor beta chains came from one sample sequenced in a study of T cells after yellow fever vaccination. From the 5' RACE reads, TCRdb called clonotypes with MiXCR, one entry per CDR3 protein. The sample consists of over 300,000 distinct CDR3 sequences, 3.6% of them appearing once. The input for sequencing was PBMCs, taken on the day of the yellow fever booster vaccination. Every receptor here comes from a man younger than 30 who received the YFV17D yellow fever vaccine.

The sample holds many counts of this clonotype. The gene calls are TRBV4-3 and TRBJ1-5, with D possibly matching TRBD1 (5 bases). V lost 0 bases to trimming and J lost 5 bases, with 11 bases between them. The CDR3 has 15 amino acids. Germline V gene lookup returns CDR1 LGHNA and CDR2 YSLEER. CDR3 in DNA: TGCGCCAGCAGCCAAGAAGGGGACCCGGATCAGCCCCAGCATTTT. The encoded protein is CASSQEGDPDQPQHF.

This clonotype was observed at least ten times. The chain recombines TRBV7-8 with TRBJ1-2; no reliable D call. The germline gives CDR1 SGHVS, CDR2 FQNEAQ. The CDR3 is 14 residues long. Trimming stripped 1 base from V and 2 bases from J, with 8 bases between. CDR3 in amino acids: CASSLGRRNYGYTF. The CDR3 DNA is TGTGCCAGCAGCTTAGGTCGTAGGAACTATGGCTACACCTTC.

This clonotype was seen a few times. V and J are TRBV29-1 and TRBJ2-5; maybe TRBD1 (5 bases). V lost 4 bases to trimming and J lost 0 bases, with 12 bases between them. This CDR3 is built from 14 residues. Per germline, CDR1 SQVTM and CDR2 ANQGSEA. CDR3 DNA sequence: TGCAGCGTTGGTTTGACAGCGTACCAAGAGACCCAGTACTTC. Its translation is CSVGLTAYQETQYF.

This clonotype was seen at least ten times. The V call is TRBV20-1, the J call TRBJ2-5, with 10 bases lining up with TRBD2. Germline trimming cut 1 base from V and 5 bases from J; bases unmatched to any gene: 7. The CDR3 contains 15 residues. The germline V gene encodes CDR1 DFQATT and CDR2 SNEGSKA (reference sequence). The DNA of the CDR3 is TGCAGTGCTAGAGCAGAGCGGGGGGGCGGGGAGACCCAGTACTTC. This sequence encodes CSARAERGGGETQYF.

This clonotype was observed at least ten times. J is TRBJ2-7 and V is TRBV20-1; 8 nucleotides line up with TRBD2. The trim removed 2 bases at V and 0 bases at J, leaving 6 bases unmatched. This CDR3 is built from 15 residues. Germline V gives CDR1 DFQATT, CDR2 SNEGSKA (reference sequence). The CDR3 region is CSARSAGGNSYEQYF. In nucleotides, the CDR3 is TGCAGTGCTAGATCGGCGGGGGGTAACTCCTACGAGCAGTACTTC.